This TCR beta chain was found in a study of blood T cell repertoires in COVID-19. About the study: COVID-19 samples from acute and convalescent phases originated in the United States, Italy and Spain.

How the authors handled the data: The assay estimated nucleated cells by amplifying reference gene primers. TCRdb's copy holds only in-frame clones and misses some; the assay was immunoSEQ multiplex PCR. For V, J and clone size, that table is used; D and trimming come from the DNA. Here the sample spans about 220,000 clones, less than 90% being singletons. This CDR3 region has 15 residues. J was trimmed by 8 bases and V by 2 bases; bases with no gene match: 7. From germline, CDR1 is LGHNA and CDR2 YNFKEQ. Source material: peripheral blood. The receptor's source is a woman aged 60 to 75 who had recovered from COVID-19. This chain uses TRBV4-2 with TRBJ1-4; 8 nucleotides line up with TRBD1. In DNA form, the CDR3 reads TGTGCCAGCAGCCAACGGACAGGGATCGGGGAAAAACTGTTTTTT. It translates to CASSQRTGIGEKLFF.